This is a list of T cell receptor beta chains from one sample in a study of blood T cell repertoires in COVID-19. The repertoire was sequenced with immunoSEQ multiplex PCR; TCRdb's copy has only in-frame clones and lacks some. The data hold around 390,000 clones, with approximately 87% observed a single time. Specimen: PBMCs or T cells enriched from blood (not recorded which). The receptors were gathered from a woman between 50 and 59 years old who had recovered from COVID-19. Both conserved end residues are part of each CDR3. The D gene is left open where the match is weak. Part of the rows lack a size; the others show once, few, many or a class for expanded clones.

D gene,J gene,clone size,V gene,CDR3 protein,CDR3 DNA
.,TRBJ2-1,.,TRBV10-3,CAISDQQNSPYNEQFF,TGTGCCATCAGTGACCAACAGAATTCCCCCTACAATGAGCAGTTCTTC
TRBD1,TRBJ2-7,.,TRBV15,CATSRGTGPYEQYF,TGTGCCACCAGCAGGGGGACAGGGCCCTACGAGCAGTACTTC
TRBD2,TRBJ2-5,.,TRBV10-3,CAISGQFKAGGDQETQYF,TGTGCCATCAGTGGACAGTTTAAAGCGGGGGGGGATCAAGAGACCCAGTACTTC
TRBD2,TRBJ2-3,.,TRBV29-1,CSVEPPHVGGGDTQYF,TGCAGCGTTGAACCCCCCCACGTGGGGGGGGGAGATACGCAGTATTTT
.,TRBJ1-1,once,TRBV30,CAWSDQGPEAFF,TGTGCCTGGAGCGATCAGGGCCCTGAAGCTTTCTTT
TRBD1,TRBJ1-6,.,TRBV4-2,CASSQAGTGHSPLHF,TGTGCCAGCAGCCAAGCCGGGACAGGACATTCACCCCTCCACTTT
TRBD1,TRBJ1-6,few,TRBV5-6,CASSFYRGPDNSPLHF,TGTGCCAGCAGCTTTTACAGGGGGCCCGATAATTCACCCCTCCACTTT
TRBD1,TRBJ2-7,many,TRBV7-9,CASSPRDRGPLYEQYF,TGTGCCAGCAGCCCACGGGACAGGGGGCCGCTATACGAGCAGTACTTC
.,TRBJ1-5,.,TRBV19,CATHQRGLETQPQHF,TGTGCCACCCACCAGCGGGGTCTGGAAACTCAGCCCCAGCATTTT
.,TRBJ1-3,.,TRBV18,CASSPATAISGNTIYF,TGTGCCAGCTCACCAGCGACAGCCATCTCTGGAAACACCATATATTTT
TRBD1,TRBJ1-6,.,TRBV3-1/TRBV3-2,CASSQGWTGDPPLHF,TGTGCCAGCAGCCAAGGGTGGACAGGGGATCCACCCCTCCACTTT
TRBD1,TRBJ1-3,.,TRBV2,CASRADRVSGNTIYF,TGTGCCAGCAGGGCTGACAGGGTGAGCGGAAACACCATATATTTT
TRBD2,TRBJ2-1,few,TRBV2,CASRLWGGYYNEQFF,TGTGCCAGTAGGCTCTGGGGGGGTTACTACAATGAGCAGTTCTTC
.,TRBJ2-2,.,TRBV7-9,CASSTQGAGELFF,TGTGCCAGCAGCACCCAAGGGGCCGGGGAGCTGTTTTTT
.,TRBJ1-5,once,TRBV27,CASKLDQPQHF,TGTGCCAGCAAACTCGATCAGCCCCAGCATTTT
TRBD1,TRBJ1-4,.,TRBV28,CASRTGGIATNEKLFF,TGTGCCAGCAGGACAGGGGGCATTGCAACTAATGAAAAACTGTTTTTT
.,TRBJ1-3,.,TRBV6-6,CASTPGGAGNTIYF,TGTGCCAGCACCCCGGGGGGTGCTGGAAACACCATATATTTT
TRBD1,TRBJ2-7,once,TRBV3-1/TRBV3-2,CASSQVLTGAYEQYF,TGTGCCAGCAGCCAAGTTTTAACAGGGGCGTACGAGCAGTACTTC
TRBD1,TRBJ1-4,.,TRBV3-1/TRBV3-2,CASSQDTGGREKLFF,TGTGCCAGCAGCCAAGATACAGGGGGTAGAGAAAAACTGTTTTTT
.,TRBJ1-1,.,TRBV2,CASSPPGGTEAFF,TGTGCCAGCAGCCCCCCGGGGGGCACTGAAGCTTTCTTT
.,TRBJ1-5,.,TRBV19,CASSIVGGSNQPQHF,TGTGCCAGTAGTATAGTTGGGGGGAGCAATCAGCCCCAGCATTTT
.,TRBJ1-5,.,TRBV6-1,CASSEMAAAWRSNQPQHF,TGTGCCAGCAGTGAGATGGCAGCCGCCTGGAGGAGCAATCAGCCCCAGCATTTT
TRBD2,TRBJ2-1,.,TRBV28,CASTPGGLYNEQFF,TGTGCCAGCACTCCGGGGGGGCTCTACAATGAGCAGTTCTTC
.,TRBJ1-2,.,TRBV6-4,CARGGGSRLYGYTF,TGTGCCAGGGGGGGTGGCAGTCGTCTCTATGGCTACACCTTC
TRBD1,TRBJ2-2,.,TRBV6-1,CASSEIRTGVIGELFF,TGTGCCAGCAGTGAAATTCGGACAGGGGTAATCGGGGAGCTGTTTTTT
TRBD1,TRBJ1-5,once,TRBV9,CASRPGGESNQPQHF,TGTGCCAGCAGACCAGGGGGTGAGAGCAATCAGCCCCAGCATTTT
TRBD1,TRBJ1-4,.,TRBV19,CASSRRDSNEKLFF,TGTGCCAGTAGCCGCCGGGACAGCAATGAAAAACTGTTTTTT
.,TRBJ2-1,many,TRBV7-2,CASSLPAVVLNEQFF,TGTGCCAGCAGCTTACCCGCGGTAGTGCTCAATGAGCAGTTCTTC
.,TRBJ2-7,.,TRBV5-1,CASSLPQGSREQYF,TGCGCCAGCAGCTTGCCCCAGGGATCGAGGGAGCAGTACTTC
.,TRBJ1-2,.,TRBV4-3,CASSQDEQHYGYTF,TGCGCCAGCAGCCAAGATGAACAGCACTATGGCTACACCTTC
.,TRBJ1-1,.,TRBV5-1,CASSPDGRNTEAFF,TGCGCCAGCAGCCCGGATGGGCGAAACACTGAAGCTTTCTTT
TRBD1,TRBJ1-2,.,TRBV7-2,CASSVAGTGIYGYTF,TGTGCCAGCAGCGTCGCCGGGACAGGGATCTATGGCTACACCTTC
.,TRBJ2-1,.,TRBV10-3,CAIGHPAGNEQFF,TGTGCCATCGGACACCCCGCTGGGAATGAGCAGTTCTTC
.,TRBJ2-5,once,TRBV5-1,CASSLGRETQYF,TGCGCCAGCAGCTTGGGCAGAGAGACCCAGTACTTC
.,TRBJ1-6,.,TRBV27,CASSLSWGVPLHF,TGTGCCAGCAGTTTATCGTGGGGGGTCCCCCTCCACTTT
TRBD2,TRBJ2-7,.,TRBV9,CASSSTTGTSGQYF,TGTGCCAGCAGCTCCACCACTGGGACTAGCGGTCAGTACTTC
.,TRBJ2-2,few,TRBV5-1,CASSLAPFSTGELFF,TGCGCCAGCAGCTTGGCCCCTTTTTCCACCGGGGAGCTGTTTTTT
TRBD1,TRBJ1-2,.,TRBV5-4,CASSMGTGAGYTF,TGTGCCAGCAGCATGGGGACAGGGGCCGGCTACACCTTC
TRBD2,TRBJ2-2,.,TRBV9,CASSVTSGGRVTGELFF,TGTGCCAGCAGCGTAACTAGCGGGGGGAGGGTCACCGGGGAGCTGTTTTTT
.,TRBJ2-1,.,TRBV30,CAWSRPGSSYNEQFF,TGTGCCTGGAGTCGTCCTGGGAGCTCCTACAATGAGCAGTTCTTC
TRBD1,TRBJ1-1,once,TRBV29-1,CSAGQGLNTEAFF,TGCAGCGCCGGACAGGGCCTGAACACTGAAGCTTTCTTT
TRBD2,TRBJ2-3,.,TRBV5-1,CASSLLAGGPGTDTQYF,TGCGCCAGCAGCTTGCTAGCGGGGGGGCCGGGGACAGATACGCAGTATTTT
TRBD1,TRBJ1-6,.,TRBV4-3,CASSQEGGIPGQGSSPLHF,TGCGCCAGCAGCCAAGAAGGGGGGATTCCGGGACAGGGGAGTTCACCCCTCCACTTT
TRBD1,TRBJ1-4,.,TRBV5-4,CASSLVTGGDPDNEKLFF,TGTGCCAGCAGCTTGGTAACAGGGGGCGACCCCGACAATGAAAAACTGTTTTTT
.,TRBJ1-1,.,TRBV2,CASSKQGNTEAFF,TGTGCCAGCAGTAAGCAGGGGAACACTGAAGCTTTCTTT
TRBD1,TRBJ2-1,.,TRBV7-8,CASSIYLWDRANEQFF,TGTGCCAGCAGCATCTACCTCTGGGACAGGGCCAATGAGCAGTTCTTC
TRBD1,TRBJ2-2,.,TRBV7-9,CASSLAAGGTGELFF,TGTGCCAGCAGCTTAGCCGCAGGGGGCACCGGGGAGCTGTTTTTT
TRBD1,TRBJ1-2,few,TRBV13,CASSRQGAGYGYTF,TGTGCCAGCAGCCGACAGGGGGCCGGGTATGGCTACACCTTC
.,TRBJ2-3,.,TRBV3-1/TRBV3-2,CASRASVDTQYF,TGTGCCAGCAGGGCGAGCGTGGATACGCAGTATTTT
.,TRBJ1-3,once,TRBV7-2,CASSFGRASGNTIYF,TGTGCCAGCAGCTTCGGCAGGGCGTCTGGAAACACCATATATTTT
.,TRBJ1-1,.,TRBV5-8,CASSLGVYNTEAFF,TGTGCCAGCAGCTTAGGGGTCTACAACACTGAAGCTTTCTTT
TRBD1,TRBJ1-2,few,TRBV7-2,CASSPGTESNYGYTF,TGTGCCAGCAGCCCAGGGACAGAATCTAACTATGGCTACACCTTC